This T cell receptor (beta chain) came from a study of blood T cell repertoires in COVID-19. About the study: Material from acute and convalescent COVID-19 was sourced from the United States, Italy and Spain. T cells, B-cell-depleted T cells, or PBMCs supplied cDNA or gDNA.

Per the study methods: Estimation of nucleated cell counts relied on the amplification of reference gene primers. TCRdb's table, derived via immunoSEQ multiplex PCR, lists solely in-frame clones and lacks some. V, J and clone size are taken as reported in that table, and D and trimming were inferred from the DNA itself. Here the sample spans about 62,000 clones, 70% to 90% being singletons. There are 15 residues in the CDR3. After removal of 8 bases from V and 4 bases from J, the junction contained 11 bases not matched to a gene. CDR1 and CDR2 from the germline V gene are MDHEN and SYDVKM. This clonotype originated in a woman older than 75 with acute or convalescent COVID-19. The rearrangement joins TRBV28 to TRBJ2-7; the match to TRBD1 covers 10 bases. Sequenced sample: peripheral blood. As DNA, the CDR3 is TGTGCCAGCCAAGACCCGGACAGGGGGACGTACGAGCAGTACTTC. Translation: CASQDPDRGTYEQYF.